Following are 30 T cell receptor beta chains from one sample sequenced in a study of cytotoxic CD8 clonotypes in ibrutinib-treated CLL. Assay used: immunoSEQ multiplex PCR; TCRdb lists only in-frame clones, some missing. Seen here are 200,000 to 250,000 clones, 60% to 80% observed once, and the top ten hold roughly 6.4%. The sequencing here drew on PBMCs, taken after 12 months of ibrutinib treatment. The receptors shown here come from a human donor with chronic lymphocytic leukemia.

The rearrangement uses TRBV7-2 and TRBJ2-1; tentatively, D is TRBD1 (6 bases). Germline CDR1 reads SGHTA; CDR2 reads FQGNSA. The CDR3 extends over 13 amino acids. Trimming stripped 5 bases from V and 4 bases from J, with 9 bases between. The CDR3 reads CASSTGQYNEQFF. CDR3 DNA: TGTGCCAGCAGCACCGGACAGTACAATGAGCAGTTCTTC.

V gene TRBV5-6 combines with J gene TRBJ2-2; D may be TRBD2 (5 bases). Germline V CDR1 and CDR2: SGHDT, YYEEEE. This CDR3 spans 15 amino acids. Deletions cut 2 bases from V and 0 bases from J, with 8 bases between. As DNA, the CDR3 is TGTGCCAGCAGCTTCTTAGCGACGAACACCGGGGAGCTGTTTTTT. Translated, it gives CASSFLATNTGELFF.

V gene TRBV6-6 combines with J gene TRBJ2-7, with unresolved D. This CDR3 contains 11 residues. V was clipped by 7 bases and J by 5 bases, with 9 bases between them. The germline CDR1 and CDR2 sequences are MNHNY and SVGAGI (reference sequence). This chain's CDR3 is CASTLLNEQYF. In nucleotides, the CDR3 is TGTGCCAGCACCTTGCTAAACGAGCAGTACTTC.

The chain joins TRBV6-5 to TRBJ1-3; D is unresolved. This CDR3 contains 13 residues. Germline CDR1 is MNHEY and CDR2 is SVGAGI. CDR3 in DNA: TGTGCGGTCCCCGGGCATTCTGGAAACACCATATATTTT. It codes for CAVPGHSGNTIYF.

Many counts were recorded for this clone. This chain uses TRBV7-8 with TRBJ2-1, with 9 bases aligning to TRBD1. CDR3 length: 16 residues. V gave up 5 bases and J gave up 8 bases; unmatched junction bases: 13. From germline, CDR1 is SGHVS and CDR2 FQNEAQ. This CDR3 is CASSDAYRGRRDEQFF. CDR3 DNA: TGTGCCAGCAGCGATGCCTACAGGGGGCGCCGGGATGAGCAGTTCTTC.

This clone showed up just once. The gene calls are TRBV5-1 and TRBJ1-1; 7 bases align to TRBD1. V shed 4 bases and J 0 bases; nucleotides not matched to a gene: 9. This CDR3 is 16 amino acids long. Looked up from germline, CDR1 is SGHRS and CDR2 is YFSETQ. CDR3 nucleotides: TGCGCCAGCAGCGCCAATAACAGGGGATTGAACACTGAAGCTTTCTTT. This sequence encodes CASSANNRGLNTEAFF.

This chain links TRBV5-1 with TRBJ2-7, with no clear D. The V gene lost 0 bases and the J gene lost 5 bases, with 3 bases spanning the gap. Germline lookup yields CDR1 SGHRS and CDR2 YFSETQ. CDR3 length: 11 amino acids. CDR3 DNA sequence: TGCGCCAGCAGCTTGGACCACGAGCAGTACTTC. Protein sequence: CASSLDHEQYF.

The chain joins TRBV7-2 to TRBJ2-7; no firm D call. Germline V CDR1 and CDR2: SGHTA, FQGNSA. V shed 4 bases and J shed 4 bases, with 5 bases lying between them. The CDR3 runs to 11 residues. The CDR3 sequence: CASSSPYEQYF. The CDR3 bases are TGTGCCAGCAGCTCCCCATACGAGCAGTACTTC.

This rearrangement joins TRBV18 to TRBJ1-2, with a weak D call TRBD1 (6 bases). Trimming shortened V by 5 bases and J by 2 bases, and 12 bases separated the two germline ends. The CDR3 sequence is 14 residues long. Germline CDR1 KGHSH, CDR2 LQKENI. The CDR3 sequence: CASSRGASNYGYTF. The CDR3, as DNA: TGTGCCAGCTCAAGGGGGGCATCCAACTATGGCTACACCTTC.

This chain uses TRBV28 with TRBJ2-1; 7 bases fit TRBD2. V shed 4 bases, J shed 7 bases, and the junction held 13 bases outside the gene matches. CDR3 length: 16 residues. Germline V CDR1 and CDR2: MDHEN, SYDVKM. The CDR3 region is CASSSASGGALNEQFF. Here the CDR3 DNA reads TGTGCCAGCAGTTCGGCTAGCGGAGGAGCCTTGAATGAGCAGTTCTTC.

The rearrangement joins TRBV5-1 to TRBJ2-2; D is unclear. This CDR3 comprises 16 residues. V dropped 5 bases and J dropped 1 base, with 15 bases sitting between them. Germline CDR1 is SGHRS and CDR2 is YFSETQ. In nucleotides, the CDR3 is TGCGCCAGCAGTACGAGGACCGAACTGAACACCGGGGAGCTGTTTTTT. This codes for CASSTRTELNTGELFF.

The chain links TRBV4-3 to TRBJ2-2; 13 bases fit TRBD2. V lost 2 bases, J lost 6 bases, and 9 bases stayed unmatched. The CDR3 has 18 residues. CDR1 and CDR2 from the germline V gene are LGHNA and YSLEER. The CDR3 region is CASSQFPSGLAGSGELFF. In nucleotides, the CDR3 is TGCGCCAGCAGCCAATTCCCTTCGGGACTAGCGGGATCCGGGGAGCTGTTTTTT.

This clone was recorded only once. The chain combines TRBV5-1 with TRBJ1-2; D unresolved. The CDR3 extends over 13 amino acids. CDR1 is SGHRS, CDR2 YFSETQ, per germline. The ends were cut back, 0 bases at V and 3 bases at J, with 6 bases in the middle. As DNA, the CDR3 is TGCGCCAGCAGCTTGGTGGAGGACTATGGCTACACCTTC. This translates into CASSLVEDYGYTF.

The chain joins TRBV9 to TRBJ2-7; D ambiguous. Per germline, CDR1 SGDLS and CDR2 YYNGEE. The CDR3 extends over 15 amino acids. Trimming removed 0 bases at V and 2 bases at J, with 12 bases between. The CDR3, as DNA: TGTGCCAGCAGCGTAGGGGTAGGGCCCCCCTACGAGCAGTACTTC. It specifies CASSVGVGPPYEQYF.

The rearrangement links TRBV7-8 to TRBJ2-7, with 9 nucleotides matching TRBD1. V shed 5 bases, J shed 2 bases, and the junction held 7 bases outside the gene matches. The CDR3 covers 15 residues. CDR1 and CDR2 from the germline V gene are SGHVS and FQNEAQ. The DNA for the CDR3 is TGTGCCAGCAGCCTGGGAGGGACAGGGCCCTACGAGCAGTACTTC. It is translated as CASSLGGTGPYEQYF.

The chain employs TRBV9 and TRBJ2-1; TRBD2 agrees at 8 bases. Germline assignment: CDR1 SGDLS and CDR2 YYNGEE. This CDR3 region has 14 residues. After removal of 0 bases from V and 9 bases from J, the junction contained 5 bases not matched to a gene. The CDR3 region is CASSVEAGASEQFF. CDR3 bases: TGTGCCAGCAGCGTAGAAGCGGGGGCCAGTGAGCAGTTCTTC.

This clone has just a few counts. The CDR3: CASSPGQGRQFF. CDR3 coding DNA: TGTGCCAGCAGCCCTGGACAGGGACGACAGTTCTTC. The chain joins TRBV11-3 to TRBJ2-1, with 8 bases fitting TRBD1. Trimming took 5 bases from V and 13 from J; bases not matched to a gene: 7. CDR3 length equals 12 residues. Looked up from germline, CDR1 is SGHNT and CDR2 is YENEEA.

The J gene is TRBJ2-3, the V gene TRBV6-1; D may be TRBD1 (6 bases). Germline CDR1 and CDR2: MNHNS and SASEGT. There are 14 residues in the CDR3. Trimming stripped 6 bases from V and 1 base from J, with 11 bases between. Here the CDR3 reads CASRAQGGTDTQYF. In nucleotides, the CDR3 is TGTGCCAGCAGGGCACAGGGAGGCACAGATACGCAGTATTTT.

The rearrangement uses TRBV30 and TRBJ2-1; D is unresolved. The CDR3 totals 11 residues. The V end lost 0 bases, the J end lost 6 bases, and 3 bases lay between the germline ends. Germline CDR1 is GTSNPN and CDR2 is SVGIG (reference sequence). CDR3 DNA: TGTGCCTGGAGTGTAATCAATGAGCAGTTCTTC. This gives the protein CAWSVINEQFF.

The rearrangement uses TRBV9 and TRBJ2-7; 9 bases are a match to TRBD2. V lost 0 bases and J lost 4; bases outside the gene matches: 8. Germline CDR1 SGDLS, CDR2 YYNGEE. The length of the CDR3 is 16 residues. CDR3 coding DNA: TGTGCCAGCAGCGTAGGAGGCCTAGCGGGACGGTACGAGCAGTACTTC. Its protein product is CASSVGGLAGRYEQYF.

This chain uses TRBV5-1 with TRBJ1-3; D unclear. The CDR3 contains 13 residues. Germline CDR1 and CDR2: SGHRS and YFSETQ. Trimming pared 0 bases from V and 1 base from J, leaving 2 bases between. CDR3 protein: CASSLVSGNTIYF. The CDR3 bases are TGCGCCAGCAGCTTGGTGTCTGGAAACACCATATATTTT.

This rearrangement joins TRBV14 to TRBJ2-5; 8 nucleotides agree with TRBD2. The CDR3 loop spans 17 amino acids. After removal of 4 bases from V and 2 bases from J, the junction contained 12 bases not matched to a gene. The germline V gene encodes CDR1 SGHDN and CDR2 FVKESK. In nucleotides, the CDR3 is TGTGCCAGCAGCCCCCCCCCTGGACTAGCTTATCAAGAGACCCAGTACTTC. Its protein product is CASSPPPGLAYQETQYF.

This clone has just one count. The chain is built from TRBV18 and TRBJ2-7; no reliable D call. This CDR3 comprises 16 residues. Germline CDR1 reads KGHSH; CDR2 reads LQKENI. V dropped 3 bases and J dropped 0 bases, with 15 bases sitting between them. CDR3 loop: CASSPNQARSSYEQYF. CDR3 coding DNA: TGTGCCAGCTCACCTAACCAGGCCAGGAGCTCCTACGAGCAGTACTTC.

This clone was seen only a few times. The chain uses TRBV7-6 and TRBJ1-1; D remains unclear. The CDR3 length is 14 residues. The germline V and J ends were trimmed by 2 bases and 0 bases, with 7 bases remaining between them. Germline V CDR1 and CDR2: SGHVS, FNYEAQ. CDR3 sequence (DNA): TGTGCCAGCAGCTTATTGGTCATGAACACTGAAGCTTTCTTT. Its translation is CASSLLVMNTEAFF.

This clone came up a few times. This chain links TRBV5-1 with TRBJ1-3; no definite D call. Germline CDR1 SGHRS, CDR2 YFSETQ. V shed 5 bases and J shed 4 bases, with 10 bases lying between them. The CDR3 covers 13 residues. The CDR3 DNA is TGCGCCAGCAGAGAAGTAGCCGGAAACACCATATATTTT. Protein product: CASREVAGNTIYF.

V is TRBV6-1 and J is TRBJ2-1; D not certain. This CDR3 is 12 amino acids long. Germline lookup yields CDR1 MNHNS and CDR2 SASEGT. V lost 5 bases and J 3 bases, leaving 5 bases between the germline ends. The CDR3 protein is CASSPRYNEQFF. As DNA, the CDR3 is TGTGCCAGCAGTCCTCGCTACAATGAGCAGTTCTTC.

This CDR3 is CSVPGPDTQYF. The CDR3 DNA is TGCAGTGTCCCGGGTCCGGATACGCAGTATTTT. J is TRBJ2-3 and V is TRBV20-1; D not certain. The CDR3 is 11 residues long. In germline, CDR1 is DFQATT, CDR2 SNEGSKA (reference sequence). Trimming pared 7 bases from V and 6 bases from J, leaving 11 bases between.

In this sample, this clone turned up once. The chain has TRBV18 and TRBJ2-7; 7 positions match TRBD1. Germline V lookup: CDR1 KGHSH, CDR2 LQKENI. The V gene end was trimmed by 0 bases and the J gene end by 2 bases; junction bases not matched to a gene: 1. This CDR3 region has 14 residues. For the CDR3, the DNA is TGTGCCAGCTCACCACCAACAGGGGCCTACGAGCAGTACTTC. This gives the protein CASSPPTGAYEQYF.

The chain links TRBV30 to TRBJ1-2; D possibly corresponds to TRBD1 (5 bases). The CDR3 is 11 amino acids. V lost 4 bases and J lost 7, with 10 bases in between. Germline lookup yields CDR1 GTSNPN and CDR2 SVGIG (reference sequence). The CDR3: CAWISGRGYTF. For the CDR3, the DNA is TGTGCCTGGATCTCGGGACGTGGCTACACCTTC.

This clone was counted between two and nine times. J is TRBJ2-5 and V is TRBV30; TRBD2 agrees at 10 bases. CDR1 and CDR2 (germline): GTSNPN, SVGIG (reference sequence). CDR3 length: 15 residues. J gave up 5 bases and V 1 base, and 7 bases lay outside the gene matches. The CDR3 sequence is CAWSGRTSGFETQYF. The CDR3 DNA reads TGTGCCTGGAGTGGGAGGACTAGCGGATTTGAGACCCAGTACTTC.